Reported below is one T cell receptor (beta chain). Its antigen is still unknown. This record comes from a study of T cell repertoires in cytomegalovirus infection. Study details: Indications of both CMV infection and matching HLA type were provided by public TCR beta signatures.

TCRdb called the reads again in MiXCR, with one record for every CDR3 protein. This sample has roughly 80,000 distinct CDR3 sequences; roughly 40% occur once, and the top ten carry 85% to 95%. Sequencing used CD8+ T cells from cultured PBMCs, obtained from culture after CMV antigen stimulation. This TCR came from a human donor in good health (CMV status not recorded). Some clones in this sample may be carry-over from other donors' samples.

The CDR3 DNA reads as TGTGCCAGCACCGGACGACAGGGCTATAATTCACCCCTCCACTTT. It codes for CASTGRQGYNSPLHF. J is TRBJ1-6 and V is TRBV2; 7 bases are shared with TRBD1. The CDR3 covers 15 residues. V was clipped by 7 bases and J by 3 bases; unmatched bases: 6. CDR1 is SNHLY and CDR2 is FYNNEI in the germline V gene.